This passage covers 5 T cell receptor beta chains from one sample sequenced in a study of graft-versus-host responses after intestinal transplantation. Only in-frame clones appear in the TCRdb table, and some are missing; sequencing was by immunoSEQ multiplex PCR. Counted here are roughly 110,000 clones, 85% to 95% occurring once; the ten biggest clones make up less than 1.5%. These receptors have no known antigen. Sequencing was performed on unstimulated CD8+ T cells sorted from spleen or lymph node cells, taken before transplant. These receptors originate from a human donor who was the organ donor for an intestinal transplant.

CDR3 amino acids: CASSVAGGPSYGYTF. The DNA of the CDR3 is TGTGCCAGCAGCGTAGCCGGGGGGCCGTCCTATGGCTACACCTTC. The V gene is TRBV9, the J gene TRBJ1-2, with D possibly matching TRBD1 (6 bases). The CDR3 totals 15 residues. Germline values: CDR1 SGDLS, CDR2 YYNGEE. The V gene lost 0 bases and the J gene lost 4 bases, with 13 bases spanning the gap.

The rearrangement links TRBV5-1 to TRBJ1-1; possibly TRBD1 for D (6 bases). Germline-derived CDR1 and CDR2 are SGHRS and YFSETQ. V was trimmed by 3 bases and J by 2 bases, leaving 14 bases between them. The CDR3 extends over 15 amino acids. The CDR3 DNA is TGCGCCAGCAGCTCGACAGGAAGAGGCAACACTGAAGCTTTCTTT. Translation gives CASSSTGRGNTEAFF.

This clone was observed a single time. CDR3 protein: CASSPSGTISYEQYF. CDR3 sequence (DNA): TGTGCCAGCAGCCCTTCCGGGACTATCTCCTACGAGCAGTACTTC. The V and J genes are TRBV7-9 and TRBJ2-7; 7 bases agree with TRBD2. The CDR3 consists of 15 residues. J gave up 0 bases and V 5 bases, and 7 bases lay outside the gene matches. CDR1 is SEHNR, CDR2 FQNEAQ, per germline (reference sequence).

The rearrangement joins TRBV27 to TRBJ2-5; D is ambiguous. V lost 3 bases to trimming and J lost 2 bases, with 10 bases between them. Per germline, CDR1 MNHEY and CDR2 SMNVEV (reference sequence). The CDR3 is made up of 14 amino acids. In DNA, the CDR3 is TGTGCCAGCAGTTTGAGAGGTGAACAAGAGACCCAGTACTTC. This translates into CASSLRGEQETQYF.

CDR3 region: CASSPTSGRYTGELFF. CDR3 coding DNA: TGTGCCAGCAGCCCCACTAGCGGGAGGTATACCGGGGAGCTGTTTTTT. The chain has TRBV7-2 and TRBJ2-2, with 12 bases identical to TRBD2. There are 16 residues in the CDR3. Per the germline V gene, CDR1 is SGHTA and CDR2 is FQGNSA. J gave up 5 bases and V 5 bases, and 6 bases lay outside the gene matches. Based on the CDR3 plus reference TRBV7-2 and TRBJ2-2, the full variable domain is GAGVSQSPSNKVTEKGKDVELRCDPISGHTALYWYRQSLGQGLEFLIYFQGNSAPDKSGLPSDRFSAERTGGSVSTLTIQRTQQEDSAVYLCASSPTSGRYTGELFFGEGSRLTVL.